This TCR beta chain was sequenced during a study of memory CD4+ T cells and cytomegalovirus serostatus. Study information: Healthy Belgian adult donors included under ten CMV-positive and 24 CMV-negative people.

The sort gate was single viable CD3+CD4+CD8-CD45RO+ cells for memory CD4+ T cells. Produced via immunoSEQ multiplex PCR; TCRdb's table is partial and in-frame only. Seen here are 60,000 to 75,000 clones, around 80% observed once, and the top ten hold over 0.4%. This clonotype was obtained from an adult in good health and CMV-seronegative. Some clones in this sample may be carry-over from other donors' samples. Material for sequencing was memory CD4+ T cells from blood.

The CDR3 sequence: CASSLHHAAGDIQYF. CDR3 nucleotides: TGTGCCAGCAGTTTACACCACGCCGCAGGGGACATTCAGTACTTC. The rearrangement links TRBV28 to TRBJ2-4; possible D gene TRBD1, 6 bases. The CDR3 runs 15 residues. CDR1 is MDHEN, CDR2 SYDVKM, per germline. V lost 2 bases and J 8 bases, leaving 16 bases between the germline ends.